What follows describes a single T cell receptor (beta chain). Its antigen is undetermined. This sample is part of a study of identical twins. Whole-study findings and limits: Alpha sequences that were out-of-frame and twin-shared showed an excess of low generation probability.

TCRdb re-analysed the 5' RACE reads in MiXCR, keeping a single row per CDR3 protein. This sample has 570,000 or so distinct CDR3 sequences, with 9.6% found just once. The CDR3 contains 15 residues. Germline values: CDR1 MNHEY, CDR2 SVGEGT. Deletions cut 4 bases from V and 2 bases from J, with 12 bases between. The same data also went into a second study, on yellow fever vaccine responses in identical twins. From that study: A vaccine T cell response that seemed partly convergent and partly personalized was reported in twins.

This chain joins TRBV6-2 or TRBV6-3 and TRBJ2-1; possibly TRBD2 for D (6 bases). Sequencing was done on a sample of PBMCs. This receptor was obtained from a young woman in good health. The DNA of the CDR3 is TGTGCCAGCAGTTCGTCGGGGGATCCCTACAATGAGCAGTTCTTC. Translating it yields CASSSSGDPYNEQFF.